These T cell receptor beta chains were read from a single sample in a study of cytomegalovirus exposure and HLA in healthy donors. TCRdb keeps only in-frame clones here, not all; method: immunoSEQ multiplex PCR. The profile shows 170,000 or so clones, roughly 80% of them singletons. What was sequenced was PBMCs. The source of these receptors is a man in his fifties or sixties in good health and CMV-seronegative. Each CDR3 is given with its conserved first and last residue. A D gene is named only where the DNA matches it firmly. Clone sizes are given selectively: once, few, many, or a class where the clone is expanded.

clone_size,j_call,v_call,d_call,cdr3_aa,cdr3_nt
-,TRBJ1-1,TRBV19,-,CASLSGLNTEAFF,TGTGCCAGTCTCTCGGGTTTGAACACTGAAGCTTTCTTT
-,TRBJ1-2,TRBV5-4,TRBD1,CASSPPGTGSYGYTF,TGTGCCAGCAGCCCCCCCGGGACAGGGAGTTATGGCTACACCTTC
few,TRBJ1-5,TRBV6-1,TRBD1,CASSAQGPGQPQHF,TGTGCCAGCAGTGCACAGGGGCCTGGGCAGCCCCAGCATTTT
-,TRBJ1-2,TRBV2,-,CASSDYLAGEGYTF,TGTGCCAGCAGTGACTATCTGGCAGGGGAAGGCTACACCTTC
-,TRBJ2-5,TRBV14,TRBD2,CASSQGRSLAGKETQYF,TGTGCCAGCAGCCAAGGCCGTTCCCTAGCGGGGAAGGAGACCCAGTACTTC
-,TRBJ2-1,TRBV11-1,TRBD2,CASSLGSLAEYNEQFF,TGTGCCAGCAGCTTAGGGAGCCTAGCGGAATACAATGAGCAGTTCTTC
-,TRBJ1-2,TRBV9,-,CASSAGDYTF,TGTGCCAGCAGCGCCGGGGACTACACCTTC
-,TRBJ2-3,TRBV4-3,TRBD1,CASSPRTGLTDTQYF,TGCGCCAGCAGCCCCAGGACAGGGTTGACAGATACGCAGTATTTT
-,TRBJ2-2,TRBV6-5,-,CASSYRRHTGELFF,TGTGCCAGCAGTTACAGGAGGCACACCGGGGAGCTGTTTTTT
-,TRBJ1-3,TRBV19,-,CASSMAILQGVGNTIYF,TGTGCCAGTAGTATGGCGATCCTCCAGGGCGTTGGAAACACCATATATTTT
once,TRBJ1-1,TRBV29-1,TRBD1,CSAGAQGDTEAFF,TGCAGCGCCGGAGCGCAGGGGGACACTGAAGCTTTCTTT
-,TRBJ2-3,TRBV27,TRBD2,CASSQGLAGPGGTDTQYF,TGTGCCAGCAGTCAGGGACTAGCGGGCCCTGGAGGCACAGATACGCAGTATTTT
-,TRBJ2-2,TRBV11-2,TRBD1,CASSPRTGGTGELFF,TGTGCCAGCAGCCCCCGGACAGGGGGAACCGGGGAGCTGTTTTTT
-,TRBJ1-1,TRBV5-4,-,CASSPDKGEAFF,TGTGCCAGCAGCCCGGACAAAGGTGAAGCTTTCTTT
-,TRBJ1-3,TRBV10-1,-,CASSRGHSGNTIYF,TGCGCCAGCAGTCGCGGTCACTCTGGAAACACCATATATTTT
few,TRBJ1-2,TRBV2,-,CASRITGGNNYGYTF,TGTGCCAGCAGAATCACCGGGGGAAATAACTATGGCTACACCTTC
few,TRBJ1-1,TRBV10-3,TRBD1,CAISELTGTTEAFF,TGTGCCATCAGTGAGTTGACAGGGACTACTGAAGCTTTCTTT
-,TRBJ1-2,TRBV5-4,-,CASSHTPERKNYGYTF,TGTGCCAGCAGCCACACGCCGGAGAGGAAAAACTATGGCTACACCTTC
-,TRBJ2-2,TRBV6-1,-,CASSSPGTGELFF,TGTGCCAGCAGTTCTCCAGGGACCGGGGAGCTGTTTTTT
-,TRBJ2-5,TRBV30,-,CAWNPRGLRVETQYF,TGTGCCTGGAACCCTAGGGGTCTGCGTGTGGAGACCCAGTACTTC
-,TRBJ1-5,TRBV10-3,-,CAISVGDSYSNQPQHF,TGTGCCATCAGTGTTGGGGACTCCTATAGCAATCAGCCCCAGCATTTT
-,TRBJ1-1,TRBV29-1,-,CSVDPGMNTEAFF,TGCAGCGTTGATCCGGGGATGAACACTGAAGCTTTCTTT
-,TRBJ2-5,TRBV7-2,-,CASSLRGRNSETQYF,TGTGCCAGCAGCTTAAGGGGTAGAAACTCGGAGACCCAGTACTTC
-,TRBJ1-5,TRBV19,-,CASSISGSESQPRHF,TGTGCCAGTAGTATATCCGGGAGCGAGAGTCAGCCCCGGCATTTT
-,TRBJ2-7,TRBV7-2,TRBD2,CASSPTGGPYEQYF,TGTGCCAGCAGCCCAACGGGGGGACCCTACGAGCAGTACTTC
-,TRBJ1-1,TRBV29-1,TRBD1,CSVSRQGRTFF,TGCAGCGTTTCCAGACAGGGGAGGACTTTCTTT
few,TRBJ1-2,TRBV5-6,-,CASREKGVAGYTF,TGTGCCAGCAGAGAAAAAGGGGTTGCGGGCTACACCTTC
-,TRBJ2-7,TRBV29-1,TRBD2,CSVGTSESSYEQYF,TGCAGCGTTGGGACTAGCGAATCATCCTACGAGCAGTACTTC
-,TRBJ2-5,TRBV7-2,-,CASSHPVGGRRQETQYF,TGCGCCAGCAGCCATCCCGTCGGGGGGCGGAGGCAAGAGACCCAGTACTTC
-,TRBJ1-1,TRBV10-2,-,CASSEWRGQMNTEAFF,TGCGCCAGCAGTGAGTGGAGGGGTCAGATGAACACTGAAGCTTTCTTT
-,TRBJ2-2,TRBV9,TRBD2,CASSVATRASGGPKNTGELFF,TGTGCCAGCAGCGTAGCTACAAGGGCTAGCGGGGGACCGAAGAACACCGGGGAGCTGTTTTTT
-,TRBJ1-1,TRBV6-1,-,CASSPGVMNTEAFF,TGTGCCAGCAGTCCCGGGGTCATGAACACTGAAGCTTTCTTT
-,TRBJ1-1,TRBV29-1,-,CSVGGGTEAFF,TGCAGCGTTGGGGGAGGGACTGAAGCTTTCTTT
-,TRBJ1-1,TRBV6-4,-,CASSAERGSTEAFF,TGTGCCAGCAGTGCTGAAAGGGGGAGCACTGAAGCTTTCTTT